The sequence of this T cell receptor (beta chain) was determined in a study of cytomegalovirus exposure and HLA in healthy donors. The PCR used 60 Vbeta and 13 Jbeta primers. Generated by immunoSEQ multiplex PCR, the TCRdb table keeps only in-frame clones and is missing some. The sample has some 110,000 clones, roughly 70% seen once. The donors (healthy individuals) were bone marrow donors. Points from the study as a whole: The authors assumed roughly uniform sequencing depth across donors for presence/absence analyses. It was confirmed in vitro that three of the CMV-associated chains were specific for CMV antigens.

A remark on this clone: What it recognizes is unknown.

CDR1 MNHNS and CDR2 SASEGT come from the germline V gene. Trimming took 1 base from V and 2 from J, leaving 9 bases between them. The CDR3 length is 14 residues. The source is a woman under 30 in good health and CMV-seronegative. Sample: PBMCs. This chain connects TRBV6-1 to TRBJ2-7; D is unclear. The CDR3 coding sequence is TGTGCCAGCAGTGAAGTAGTTCCTACCTACGAGCAGTACTTC. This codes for CASSEVVPTYEQYF.